This T cell receptor (beta chain) comes out of a study of blood T cells in healthy people across ages. Study-wide points: In older individuals, TCR beta diversity per million T cells was lower, falling roughly linearly with age.

It was with a sample-barcoded 5' primer and a J-beta primer mix that a second PCR of roughly 6 to 12 cycles was run. TCRdb reanalysed the 5' RACE reads using MiXCR and keeps one entry per CDR3 protein. Altogether about 1 million distinct CDR3 sequences are present, more than 40% being singletons, with the ten largest covering approximately 19%. On this clonotype: Antigen unknown.

V dropped 4 bases and J dropped 2 bases, with 19 bases sitting between them. The CDR3 sequence is 17 residues long. The germline V gene encodes CDR1 MNHEY and CDR2 SMNVEV (reference sequence). Approximately 9 milliliters was the volume of peripheral blood drawn from each donor. The sequence was obtained from a woman aged 55-70 years in good health. The sample comprised blood. V gene TRBV27 combines with J gene TRBJ2-3; a weak D match, TRBD2 (6 bases). This chain's CDR3 is CASSSLNSGGPTDTQYF. DNA of the CDR3: TGTGCCAGCAGTTCGTTAAATAGCGGAGGCCCCACAGATACGCAGTATTTT.